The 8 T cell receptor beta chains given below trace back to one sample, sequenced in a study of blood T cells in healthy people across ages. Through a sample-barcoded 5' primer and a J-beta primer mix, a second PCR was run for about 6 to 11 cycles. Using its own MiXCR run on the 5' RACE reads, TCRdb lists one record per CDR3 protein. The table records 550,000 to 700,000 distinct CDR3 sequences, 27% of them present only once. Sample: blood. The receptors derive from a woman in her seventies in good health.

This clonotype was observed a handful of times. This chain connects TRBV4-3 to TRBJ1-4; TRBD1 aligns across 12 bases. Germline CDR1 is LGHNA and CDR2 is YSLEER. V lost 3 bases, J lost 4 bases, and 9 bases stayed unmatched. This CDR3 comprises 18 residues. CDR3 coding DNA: TGCGCCAGCAGCCAGACCGGGACAGGGGGCTCGGTTAATGAAAAACTGTTTTTT. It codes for CASSQTGTGGSVNEKLFF.

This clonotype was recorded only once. CDR3 DNA sequence: TGCGCCAGCAACGGCAGGGGTTTGGCAGATACGCAGTATTTT. This translates into CASNGRGLADTQYF. The rearrangement uses TRBV5-1 and TRBJ2-3, with D perhaps matching TRBD1 (6 bases). CDR1 and CDR2 (germline): SGHRS, YFSETQ. V lost 6 bases, J lost 4 bases, and 15 bases lay in between. This CDR3 comprises 14 residues.

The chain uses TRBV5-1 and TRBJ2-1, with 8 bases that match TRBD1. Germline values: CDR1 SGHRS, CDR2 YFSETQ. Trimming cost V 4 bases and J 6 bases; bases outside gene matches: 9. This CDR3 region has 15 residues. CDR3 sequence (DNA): TGCGCCAGCAGCCCTGGGACAGGCTTTGGCAATGAGCAGTTCTTC. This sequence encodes CASSPGTGFGNEQFF. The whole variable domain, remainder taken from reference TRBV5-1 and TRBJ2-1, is KAGVTQTPRYLIKTRGQQVTLSCSPISGHRSVSWYQQTPGQGLQFLFEYFSETQRNKGNFPGRFSGRQFSNSRSEMNVSTLELGDSALYLCASSPGTGFGNEQFFGPGTRLTVL.

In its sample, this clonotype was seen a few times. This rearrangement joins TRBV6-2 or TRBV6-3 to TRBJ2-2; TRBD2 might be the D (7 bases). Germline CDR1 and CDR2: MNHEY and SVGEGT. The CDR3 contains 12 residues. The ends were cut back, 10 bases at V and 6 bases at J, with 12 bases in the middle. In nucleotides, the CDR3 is TGTGCCATCGGGGGGCTCGCCGGGGAGCTGTTTTTT. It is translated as CAIGGLAGELFF.

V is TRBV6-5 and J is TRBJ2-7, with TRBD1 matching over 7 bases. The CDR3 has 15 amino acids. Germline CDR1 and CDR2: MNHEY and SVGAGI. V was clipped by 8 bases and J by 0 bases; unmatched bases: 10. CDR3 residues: CASRLSNRGSYEQYF. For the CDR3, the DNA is TGTGCCAGCCGCCTATCCAACAGGGGCTCCTACGAGCAGTACTTC.

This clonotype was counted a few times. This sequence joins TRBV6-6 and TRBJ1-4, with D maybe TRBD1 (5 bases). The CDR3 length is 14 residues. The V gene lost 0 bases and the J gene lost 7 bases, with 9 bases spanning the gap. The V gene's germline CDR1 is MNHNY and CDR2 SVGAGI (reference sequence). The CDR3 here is CASSYSSGSEKLFF. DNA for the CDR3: TGTGCCAGCAGTTACTCGTCAGGGTCTGAAAAACTGTTTTTT.

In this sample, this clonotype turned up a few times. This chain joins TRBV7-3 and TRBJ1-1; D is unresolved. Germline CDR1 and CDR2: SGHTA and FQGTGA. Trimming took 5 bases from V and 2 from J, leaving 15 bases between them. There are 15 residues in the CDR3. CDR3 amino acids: CASSRLGGRNTEAFF. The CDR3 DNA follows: TGTGCCAGCAGCCGACTCGGCGGACGAAACACTGAAGCTTTCTTT.

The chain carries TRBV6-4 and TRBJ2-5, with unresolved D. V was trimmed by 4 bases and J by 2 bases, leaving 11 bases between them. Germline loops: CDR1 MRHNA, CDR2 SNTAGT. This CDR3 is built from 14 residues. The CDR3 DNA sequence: TGTGCCAGCAGTGGCAGAGTTATGCAAGAGACCCAGTACTTC. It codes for CASSGRVMQETQYF.